Presented here are 23 T cell receptor beta chains from one specimen sequenced in a study of siplizumab effects on memory and regulatory T cells. Method: immunoSEQ multiplex PCR; TCRdb's copy keeps in-frame clones and lacks some. The sample carries 100,000 or so clones, 90% to 95% recorded once. Sequencing was done on a sample of CD4+ T cells sorted from blood. These TCRs come from a human donor in good health.

This rearrangement joins TRBV5-1 to TRBJ1-1; D is possibly TRBD1 (5 bases). The CDR3 consists of 15 residues. The germline V and J ends were trimmed by 1 base and 1 base, with 11 bases remaining between them. Germline V gene lookup returns CDR1 SGHRS and CDR2 YFSETQ. CDR3 nucleotides: TGCGCCAGCAGCTTGTCCGGGACGGGGAACACTGAAGCTTTCTTT. It codes for CASSLSGTGNTEAFF.

The V gene is TRBV27, the J gene TRBJ1-1; 7 nucleotides match TRBD1. Germline CDR1 MNHEY, CDR2 SMNVEV (reference sequence). The CDR3 is made up of 15 amino acids. The V and J ends lost 5 bases and 1 base, in that order; junction bases with no gene match: 7. CDR3 nucleotide sequence: TGTGCCAGCAGTCTCGAAGGGGGCGCGAACACTGAAGCTTTCTTT. It encodes CASSLEGGANTEAFF.

V is TRBV6-6 and J is TRBJ2-5, with 7 positions matching TRBD2. This CDR3 has 14 amino acids. J was trimmed by 5 bases and V by 7 bases; bases with no gene match: 10. Germline CDR1 and CDR2: MNHNY and SVGAGI (reference sequence). CDR3 residues: CASTTEGGLETQYF. CDR3 nucleotide sequence: TGTGCCAGCACCACAGAGGGAGGGTTGGAGACCCAGTACTTC.

This clone was picked up a small number of times. The chain links TRBV4-2 to TRBJ2-7; 11 positions match TRBD2. The ends lost 4 bases at V and 0 bases at J; junction bases unmatched: 5. Germline V gene lookup returns CDR1 LGHNA and CDR2 YNFKEQ. The CDR3 contains 16 residues. Written as DNA, the CDR3 is TGTGCCAGCAGCCGCTGGACTAGCGGGCACTCCTACGAGCAGTACTTC. Translation gives CASSRWTSGHSYEQYF.

The J gene is TRBJ1-4, the V gene TRBV14; D call uncertain. Deletions cut 2 bases from V and 7 bases from J, with 11 bases between. CDR1 and CDR2 from the germline V gene are SGHDN and FVKESK. The CDR3 length is 14 residues. Here the CDR3 DNA reads TGTGCCAGCAGCCAATTTGACACTCCTGAAAAACTGTTTTTT. Translating it yields CASSQFDTPEKLFF.

In its sample, this clone was seen a few times. J is TRBJ1-5 and V is TRBV5-4, with TRBD1 matching 7 bases. The length of the CDR3 is 15 residues. V gave up 0 bases and J gave up 6 bases; unmatched junction bases: 6. The germline V gene encodes CDR1 SGHNT and CDR2 YYREEE (reference sequence). The CDR3 loop reads CASSLDRGVGQPQHF. The CDR3 nucleotides are TGTGCCAGCAGCTTGGACAGGGGAGTTGGTCAGCCCCAGCATTTT.

J is TRBJ2-7 and V is TRBV18; TRBD2 is a possible D gene (5 bases). Trimming took 3 bases from V and 3 from J, leaving 18 bases between them. This CDR3 spans 16 amino acids. The V gene's germline CDR1 is KGHSH and CDR2 LQKENI. The CDR3 nucleotides read TGTGCCAGCTCACCCCCCTCTGGCCTAGCCAACTACGAGCAGTACTTC. The encoded protein is CASSPPSGLANYEQYF.

In its sample, this clone was seen once. The chain carries TRBV4-2 and TRBJ2-7; TRBD2 might be the D (7 bases). The length of the CDR3 is 15 residues. Trimming stripped 6 bases from V and 3 bases from J, with 18 bases between. Germline V gives CDR1 LGHNA, CDR2 YNFKEQ. This chain's CDR3 is CASSPGAGDIYEQYF. The CDR3 DNA reads as TGTGCCAGCAGTCCAGGGGCGGGAGACATCTACGAGCAGTACTTC.

In DNA form, the CDR3 reads TGTGCCAGCAGCTTTACGGTTTCCACCTACGAGCAGTACTTC. Its translation is CASSFTVSTYEQYF. The chain couples TRBV13 to TRBJ2-7, with D unresolved. Germline CDR1 is PRHDT and CDR2 is FYEKMQ (reference sequence). The CDR3 consists of 14 residues. Trimming shortened V by 3 bases and J by 2 bases, and 11 bases separated the two germline ends.

The V and J genes are TRBV30 and TRBJ2-5; D possibly corresponds to TRBD1 (5 bases). The CDR3 consists of 12 residues. CDR1 is GTSNPN and CDR2 is SVGIG in the germline V gene (reference sequence). V was pared by 2 bases and J by 8 bases, with 12 bases between. The CDR3 sequence is CAWSTRVFTQYF. Here the CDR3 DNA reads TGTGCCTGGAGTACCAGGGTGTTTACCCAGTACTTC.

The rearrangement joins TRBV5-1 to TRBJ1-1; D remains ambiguous. This CDR3 contains 14 residues. V was cut by 6 bases and J by 1 base, with 13 bases left in between. Germline V gene data show CDR1 as SGHRS and CDR2 as YFSETQ. The CDR3 DNA is TGCGCCAGCACTAAAAGGCCTCCGAACACTGAAGCTTTCTTT. This codes for CASTKRPPNTEAFF.

CDR3 protein: CASRLGPRGGLAQHF. The CDR3 DNA reads TGTGCCAGCAGACTGGGACCGCGAGGGGGATTGGCCCAGCATTTT. The chain combines TRBV6-6 with TRBJ1-5; D is possibly TRBD1 (6 bases). The CDR3 is 15 amino acids. Trimming removed 6 bases from V and 11 bases from J, with 23 bases in between. In germline, CDR1 is MNHNY, CDR2 SVGAGI (reference sequence).

This clone turned up a few times. V gene TRBV2 combines with J gene TRBJ2-7, with D possibly being TRBD1 (5 bases). The germline V gene encodes CDR1 SNHLY and CDR2 FYNNEI. Trimming pared 3 bases from V and 4 bases from J, leaving 13 bases between. CDR3 length: 14 residues. Here the CDR3 DNA reads TGTGCCAGCAGTGAGCAGGGCCCATCGTACGAGCAGTACTTC. Translation: CASSEQGPSYEQYF.

A single count supports this clone. The rearrangement links TRBV5-4 to TRBJ2-2; no definite D call. CDR3 length: 14 amino acids. In germline, CDR1 is SGHNT, CDR2 YYREEE (reference sequence). V shed 1 base and J shed 2 bases, with 6 bases lying between them. CDR3 in amino acids: CASSLTLNTGELFF. CDR3 DNA: TGTGCCAGCAGCTTGACACTTAACACCGGGGAGCTGTTTTTT.

The chain uses TRBV5-5 and TRBJ1-5; 8 bases fit TRBD1. V lost 3 bases, J lost 6 bases, and 5 bases stayed unmatched. This CDR3 is 14 amino acids long. CDR1 and CDR2 from the germline V gene are SGHKS and YYEKEE (reference sequence). The CDR3, as DNA: TGTGCCAGCAGCTACGGACAGGGCGGTCAGCCCCAGCATTTT. It codes for CASSYGQGGQPQHF.

This chain connects TRBV2 to TRBJ2-1; 8 nucleotides match TRBD2. The germline gives CDR1 SNHLY, CDR2 FYNNEI. V was clipped by 7 bases and J by 3 bases; unmatched bases: 5. CDR3 length equals 14 residues. The CDR3 loop is CASTSGGSYNEQFF. The DNA of the CDR3 is TGTGCCAGCACCTCGGGGGGGAGCTACAATGAGCAGTTCTTC. The whole variable domain, remainder taken from reference TRBV2 and TRBJ2-1, is EPEVTQTPSHQVTQMGQEVILRCVPISNHLYFYWYRQILGQKVEFLVSFYNNEISEKSEIFDDQFSVERPDGSNFTLKIRSTKLEDSAMYFCASTSGGSYNEQFFGPGTRLTVL.

A single count supports this clone. The rearrangement uses TRBV2 and TRBJ2-7; TRBD1 is a possible D gene (5 bases). V was trimmed by 8 bases and J by 0 bases, leaving 17 bases between them. The CDR3 has 15 residues. Germline-derived CDR1 and CDR2 are SNHLY and FYNNEI. CDR3 sequence: CASGKGPSSSYEQYF. The CDR3 DNA reads TGTGCCAGCGGAAAGGGGCCCAGCAGCTCCTACGAGCAGTACTTC. The whole variable domain, filled in from reference TRBV2 and TRBJ2-7, reads EPEVTQTPSHQVTQMGQEVILRCVPISNHLYFYWYRQILGQKVEFLVSFYNNEISEKSEIFDDQFSVERPDGSNFTLKIRSTKLEDSAMYFCASGKGPSSSYEQYFGPGTRLTVT.

This chain connects TRBV2 to TRBJ2-1; D possibly corresponds to TRBD1 (6 bases). Germline V CDR1 and CDR2: SNHLY, FYNNEI. The CDR3 runs 15 residues. Trimming left V 4 bases short and J 7 bases short, with 17 bases between. Here the CDR3 DNA reads TGTGCCAGCAGTGTAACAGGGATAGGGCTGAATGAGCAGTTCTTC. It encodes CASSVTGIGLNEQFF.

The chain joins TRBV7-2 to TRBJ2-7; D unclear. The CDR3 totals 14 residues. The germline gives CDR1 SGHTA, CDR2 FQGNSA. The germline V and J ends were trimmed by 4 bases and 3 bases, with 13 bases remaining between them. CDR3 nucleotide sequence: TGTGCCAGCAGCTCACGTCCCGGAATCTACGAGCAGTACTTC. This gives the protein CASSSRPGIYEQYF.

This clone was seen just once. The genes are TRBV11-3 and TRBJ1-3; D unclear. Germline V CDR1 and CDR2: SGHNT, YENEEA. V was trimmed by 4 bases and J by 7 bases, leaving 14 bases between them. CDR3 length: 14 residues. The CDR3 DNA follows: TGTGCCAGCAGCTCCCGGGCCGGTTGGAACACCATATATTTT. It specifies CASSSRAGWNTIYF.

The gene calls are TRBV5-5 and TRBJ1-1; 7 bases agree with TRBD1. Trimming cost V 2 bases and J 1 base; bases outside gene matches: 14. Per the germline V gene, CDR1 is SGHKS and CDR2 is YYEKEE (reference sequence). The CDR3 totals 18 residues. The DNA for the CDR3 is TGTGCCAGCAGCTTTGACAGGGCGATCCGGATTGCGAACACTGAAGCTTTCTTT. This sequence encodes CASSFDRAIRIANTEAFF.

The chain recombines TRBV11-1 with TRBJ2-5, with no clear D. Trimming took off 0 bases at V and 5 bases at J, with 7 bases between the two ends. The germline CDR1 and CDR2 sequences are SGHAT and FQDESV (reference sequence). The CDR3 spans 13 residues. CDR3 region: CASSLAGFETQYF. The CDR3 bases are TGTGCCAGCAGCTTAGCGGGCTTCGAGACCCAGTACTTC.

V and J are TRBV19 and TRBJ1-2, with TRBD1 as a possible D gene (6 bases). Trimming took off 3 bases at V and 8 bases at J, with 10 bases between the two ends. CDR1 and CDR2 (germline): LNHDA, SQIVND (reference sequence). The CDR3 length is 12 residues. The CDR3, as DNA: TGTGCCAGTAGTATGGGGGCGAGAGGCTACACCTTC. Its protein is CASSMGARGYTF.